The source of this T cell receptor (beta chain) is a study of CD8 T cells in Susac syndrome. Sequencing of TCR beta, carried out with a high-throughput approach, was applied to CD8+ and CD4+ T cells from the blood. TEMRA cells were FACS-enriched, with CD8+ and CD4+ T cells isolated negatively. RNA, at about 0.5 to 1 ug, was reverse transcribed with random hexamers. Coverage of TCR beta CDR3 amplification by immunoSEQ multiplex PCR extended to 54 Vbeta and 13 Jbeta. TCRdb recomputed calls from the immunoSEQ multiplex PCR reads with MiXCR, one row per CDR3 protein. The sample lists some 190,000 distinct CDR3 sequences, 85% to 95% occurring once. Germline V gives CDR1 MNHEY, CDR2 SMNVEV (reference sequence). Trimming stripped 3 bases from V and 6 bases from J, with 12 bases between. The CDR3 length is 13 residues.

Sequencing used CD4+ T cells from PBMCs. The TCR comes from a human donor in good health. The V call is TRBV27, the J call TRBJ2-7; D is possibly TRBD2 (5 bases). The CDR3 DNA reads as TGTGCCAGCAGTTTTGAGGGATTTGGCGAGCAGTACTTC. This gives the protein CASSFEGFGEQYF.